The 32 T cell receptor beta chains below all came from one sample that was sequenced in a study of blood T cells in healthy people across ages. A second PCR of roughly 7 to 11 cycles used a sample-barcoded 5' primer and a J-beta primer mix. TCRdb passed the 5' RACE reads through MiXCR, listing each CDR3 protein once. Of 780,000 or so distinct CDR3 sequences in the sample, roughly three fifths were seen once. The sequenced sample was blood. These receptors were collected from a man aged 35-49 years in good health.

The chain combines TRBV12-3 or TRBV12-4 with TRBJ2-7, with D possibly TRBD2 on 5 matching bases. Trimming removed 5 bases at V and 4 bases at J, with 9 bases between. The CDR3 runs 12 residues. The CDR3 loop is CASSLGKYEQYF. The CDR3 DNA follows: TGTGCCAGCAGTCTCGGGAAATACGAGCAGTACTTC.

This clonotype was detected once. The J gene is TRBJ1-6, the V gene TRBV20-1; D perhaps matches TRBD1 (6 bases). The CDR3 is made up of 13 amino acids. Germline V gives CDR1 DFQATT, CDR2 SNEGSKA (reference sequence). Trimming shortened V by 3 bases and J by 7 bases, and 10 bases separated the two germline ends. The CDR3 DNA is TGCAGTGCTAGGGACAGCCAGAATTCACCCCTCCACTTT. Its translation is CSARDSQNSPLHF.

The CDR3 region has the DNA TGTGCCAGCAGTTTGTGGACAGGGGAGAGACGCGAGCAGTACTTC. Translated: CASSLWTGERREQYF. The J gene is TRBJ2-7, the V gene TRBV28, with 9 bases aligning to TRBD1. Germline V gives CDR1 MDHEN, CDR2 SYDVKM. V shed 3 bases, J shed 6 bases, and the junction held 9 bases outside the gene matches. The CDR3 is 15 amino acids.

This chain uses TRBV7-6 with TRBJ2-5; D unclear. This CDR3 is built from 14 residues. V was clipped by 5 bases and J by 3 bases, with 13 bases between them. Germline lookup yields CDR1 SGHVS and CDR2 FNYEAQ. The CDR3 loop reads CASSPDFSEETQYF. CDR3 nucleotide sequence: TGTGCCAGCAGCCCCGACTTTTCGGAAGAGACCCAGTACTTC.

This clonotype has only one observation. The rearrangement uses TRBV28 and TRBJ2-7; TRBD1 agrees at 7 bases. V shed 10 bases and J 2 bases; nucleotides not matched to a gene: 5. This CDR3 region has 12 residues. From germline, CDR1 is MDHEN and CDR2 SYDVKM. CDR3 sequence: CATRGFPYEQYF. For the CDR3, the DNA is TGTGCCACCAGGGGGTTCCCCTACGAGCAGTACTTC.

The chain is built from TRBV27 and TRBJ1-5, with 8 bases matching TRBD1. This CDR3 region has 14 residues. Trimming removed 6 bases from V and 7 bases from J; junction bases left unmatched: 8. The germline V gene has CDR1 MNHEY and CDR2 SMNVEV (reference sequence). This CDR3 reads CASRAGGSGQPQHF. DNA for the CDR3: TGTGCCAGCAGAGCAGGGGGCTCAGGGCAGCCCCAGCATTTT.

The chain combines TRBV20-1 with TRBJ1-2; 7 bases match TRBD1. J lost 5 bases, V lost 5 bases, and 5 bases had no gene match. The CDR3 is 12 amino acids. The germline CDR1 and CDR2 sequences are DFQATT and SNEGSKA (reference sequence). The CDR3, as DNA: TGCAGTGCTCAATCGACAGGGTATGGCTACACCTTC. Its protein is CSAQSTGYGYTF.

This sequence joins TRBV11-2 and TRBJ1-2; unclear D gene. V was trimmed by 1 base and J by 5 bases, leaving 8 bases between them. This CDR3 has 13 amino acids. Germline V CDR1 and CDR2: SGHAT, FQNNGV. The CDR3 DNA is TGTGCCAGCAGCTTAGCACCAGAGTATGGCTACACCTTC. Amino acids: CASSLAPEYGYTF.

J is TRBJ2-4 and V is TRBV20-1; D call uncertain. The end of the DNA is better explained by TRBJ2-7, so the J call may be wrong. The germline V gene encodes CDR1 DFQATT and CDR2 SNEGSKA (reference sequence). The CDR3 contains 14 residues. CDR3 protein: CSATSGVRSYEQYF. Here the CDR3 DNA reads TGCAGTGCTACCAGTGGGGTCAGATCCTACGAGCAGTACTTC.

As regards this clonotype: A junction boundary mismatches the germline segment, possibly from a read error. J is TRBJ2-1 and V is TRBV2, with D maybe TRBD1 (5 bases). The length of the CDR3 is 12 residues. The germline gives CDR1 SNHLY, CDR2 FYNNEI. The DNA of the CDR3 is TGTGCCAGCAGAGAAGGGGTTTTGAGGCAGTTCTTC. It translates to CASREGVLRQFF.

V is TRBV18 and J is TRBJ2-2; D gene unclear. CDR1 is KGHSH and CDR2 is LQKENI in the germline V gene. V lost 6 bases and J 3 bases, leaving 14 bases between the germline ends. CDR3 length: 15 amino acids. The CDR3 nucleotides read TGTGCCAGCTCGCTGGACGGATCTTACACCGGGGAGCTGTTTTTT. Its protein product is CASSLDGSYTGELFF.

Only a few counts were recorded for this clonotype. J is TRBJ1-1 and V is TRBV4-2, with a weak D call TRBD1 (5 bases). V lost 5 bases, J lost 3 bases, and 7 bases lay in between. Germline loops: CDR1 LGHNA, CDR2 YNFKEQ. This CDR3 region has 12 residues. The DNA of the CDR3 is TGTGCCAGCAGCAGAGGGGACACTGAAGCTTTCTTT. Protein product: CASSRGDTEAFF.

This chain connects TRBV6-6 to TRBJ1-2; D call uncertain. This CDR3 is built from 14 residues. Trimming stripped 5 bases from V and 3 bases from J, with 13 bases between. Per germline, CDR1 MNHNY and CDR2 SVGAGI (reference sequence). The CDR3 loop reads CASSPTLRDYGYTF. As DNA, the CDR3 is TGTGCCAGCAGTCCTACTCTGAGGGACTATGGCTACACCTTC.

As for this clonotype: A much larger clone differs by one base, so this may be a read error. The genes are TRBV20-1 and TRBJ2-7; 9 bases are shared with TRBD2. CDR1 is DFQATT, CDR2 SNEGSKA, per germline (reference sequence). Germline trimming cut 0 bases from V and 7 bases from J; bases unmatched to any gene: 10. This CDR3 has 15 residues. CDR3 protein: CSARDWVAGVHEQYF. The CDR3 nucleotides read TGCAGTGCTAGAGATTGGGTAGCGGGAGTCCATGAGCAGTACTTC.

The chain combines TRBV20-1 with TRBJ2-1; 12 nucleotides match TRBD1. Germline V gene sequence: CDR1 DFQATT, CDR2 SNEGSKA (reference sequence). This CDR3 has 14 residues. With V trimmed by 6 bases and J by 8 bases, 8 bases remained unmatched. This chain's CDR3 is CSAWDRGLVDEQFF. DNA for the CDR3: TGCAGTGCCTGGGACAGGGGGCTCGTAGATGAGCAGTTCTTC.

The V and J genes are TRBV10-3 and TRBJ1-2; 7 positions agree with TRBD1. The CDR3 spans 11 residues. The V gene end was trimmed by 6 bases and the J gene end by 8 bases; junction bases not matched to a gene: 3. The germline V gene encodes CDR1 ENHRY and CDR2 SYGVKD. The CDR3 coding sequence is TGTGCCATCAGCGAGACAGGGGGCTACACCTTC. Its translation is CAISETGGYTF.

This clonotype occurred a few times. This chain joins TRBV28 and TRBJ1-1; 7 bases fit TRBD1. Germline assignment: CDR1 MDHEN and CDR2 SYDVKM. Trimming removed 1 base from V and 0 bases from J; junction bases left unmatched: 5. The CDR3 runs to 16 residues. The CDR3 spells CASSLSPGQLNTEAFF. In nucleotides, the CDR3 is TGTGCCAGCAGTTTATCCCCGGGACAGCTGAACACTGAAGCTTTCTTT. Together with reference TRBV28 and TRBJ1-1, the CDR3 gives the full variable domain: DVKVTQSSRYLVKRTGEKVFLECVQDMDHENMFWYRQDPGLGLRLIYFSYDVKMKEKGDIPEGYSVSREKKERFSLILESASTNQTSMYLCASSLSPGQLNTEAFFGQGTRLTVV.

In its sample, this clonotype was seen a few times. Here the CDR3 DNA reads TGTGCCAGCAGTCTCCCACGGGACGGAATTACCTACGAGCAGTACTTC. Its protein product is CASSLPRDGITYEQYF. This chain joins TRBV7-9 and TRBJ2-7, with D possibly being TRBD1 or TRBD2 (5 bases each). The CDR3 extends over 16 amino acids. The germline V gene has CDR1 SEHNR and CDR2 FQNEAQ (reference sequence). V dropped 6 bases and J dropped 2 bases, with 20 bases sitting between them.

Concerning this clonotype: A much larger clone is a single base away; this may be a read error. V and J are TRBV20-1 and TRBJ2-7; TRBD2 aligns across 7 bases. The V gene end was trimmed by 2 bases and the J gene end by 4 bases; junction bases not matched to a gene: 2. Germline-derived CDR1 and CDR2 are DFQATT and SNEGSKA (reference sequence). The CDR3 totals 12 residues. The CDR3 sequence is CSARLAEYEQYF. CDR3 DNA sequence: TGCAGTGCTAGACTAGCGGAGTACGAGCAGTACTTC.

The CDR3 region has the DNA TGTGCCAGCGGAACGCTAGGGGGACAAGAGACCCAGTACTTC. Its translation is CASGTLGGQETQYF. V gene TRBV7-2 combines with J gene TRBJ2-5, with D possibly being TRBD1 (6 bases). The germline V and J ends were trimmed by 8 bases and 2 bases, with 15 bases remaining between them. The CDR3 runs 14 residues. The germline V gene has CDR1 SGHTA and CDR2 FQGNSA.

The V call is TRBV7-2, the J call TRBJ1-2; tentative D call: TRBD1 (5 bases). This CDR3 is 16 amino acids long. Trimming stripped 0 bases from V and 8 bases from J, with 19 bases between. CDR1 and CDR2 (germline): SGHTA, FQGNSA. The CDR3 DNA follows: TGTGCCAGCAGCTTAGCGAATCCTACCGGGACGAGAGGCTACACCTTC. This sequence encodes CASSLANPTGTRGYTF. Together with reference TRBV7-2 and TRBJ1-2, the CDR3 gives the full variable domain: GAGVSQSPSNKVTEKGKDVELRCDPISGHTALYWYRQSLGQGLEFLIYFQGNSAPDKSGLPSDRFSAERTGGSVSTLTIQRTQQEDSAVYLCASSLANPTGTRGYTFGSGTRLTVV.

This clonotype was detected only a few times. The chain uses TRBV29-1 and TRBJ2-1; no firm D call. In germline, CDR1 is SQVTM, CDR2 ANQGSEA. The V gene lost 4 bases and the J gene lost 4 bases, with 17 bases spanning the gap. This CDR3 has 15 amino acids. CDR3 DNA sequence: TGCAGCGTTGGACGCGGCCGTTCGAGGTACAATGAGCAGTTCTTC. This codes for CSVGRGRSRYNEQFF.

The gene calls are TRBV6-2 or TRBV6-3 and TRBJ2-1, with TRBD1 as a possible D gene (5 bases). V dropped 4 bases and J dropped 0 bases, with 16 bases sitting between them. The length of the CDR3 is 17 residues. Germline V CDR1 and CDR2: MNHEY, SVGEGT. The CDR3, as DNA: TGTGCCAGCAGTTCCCCCCGACAGAGGAGCTCCTACAATGAGCAGTTCTTC. Translating it yields CASSSPRQRSSYNEQFF.

This clonotype was detected many times. The rearrangement joins TRBV20-1 to TRBJ1-2, with TRBD1 matching over 7 bases. Germline CDR1 and CDR2: DFQATT and SNEGSKA (reference sequence). This CDR3 has 14 amino acids. V shed 0 bases, J shed 6 bases, and the junction held 7 bases outside the gene matches. CDR3 in amino acids: CSAREGGRLDGYTF. For the CDR3, the DNA is TGCAGTGCTAGAGAAGGGGGCAGATTAGATGGCTACACCTTC.

This clonotype was seen only a few times. The chain joins TRBV29-1 to TRBJ1-6; 9 nucleotides agree with TRBD1. The length of the CDR3 is 13 residues. Trimming at V came to 4 bases and at J to 6 bases, leaving 1 base not matched to a gene. Germline V gene sequence: CDR1 SQVTM, CDR2 ANQGSEA. Here the CDR3 reads CSVGDRVNSPLHF. CDR3 DNA: TGCAGCGTTGGGGACAGGGTTAATTCACCCCTCCACTTT.

This chain uses TRBV7-9 with TRBJ2-3; D is perhaps TRBD2 (6 bases). The CDR3 has 18 amino acids. Per the germline V gene, CDR1 is SEHNR and CDR2 is FQNEAQ (reference sequence). The V end lost 2 bases, the J end lost 2 bases, and 20 bases lay between the germline ends. The CDR3 coding sequence is TGTGCCAGCAGCTTATCTGCACTAGCCTATTCATACACAGATACGCAGTATTTT. It specifies CASSLSALAYSYTDTQYF.

The chain employs TRBV7-3 and TRBJ1-2, with a weak D call TRBD1 (5 bases). Germline V CDR1 and CDR2: SGHTA, FQGTGA. The CDR3 spans 13 residues. Trimming pared 4 bases from V and 8 bases from J, leaving 14 bases between. Written as DNA, the CDR3 is TGTGCCAGCAGCTCGGCAGGGAATACGGGCTACACCTTC. It encodes CASSSAGNTGYTF.

The chain links TRBV10-3 to TRBJ2-3, with 7 bases fitting TRBD2. The ends lost 3 bases at V and 6 bases at J; junction bases unmatched: 18. The CDR3 is 18 residues long. CDR1 and CDR2 (germline): ENHRY, SYGVKD. The CDR3 sequence: CAISERIAGVSLRDTQYF. The DNA for the CDR3 is TGTGCCATCAGTGAACGTATTGCGGGAGTCTCCCTTAGGGATACGCAGTATTTT.

This clonotype was seen just once. The genes are TRBV20-1 and TRBJ2-5; D possibly matches TRBD1 or TRBD2 (7 bases each). CDR1 and CDR2 from the germline V gene are DFQATT and SNEGSKA (reference sequence). The CDR3 runs to 13 residues. The chain's CDR3 is CSGSGGREETQYF. As DNA, the CDR3 is TGCAGCGGCTCAGGGGGGAGGGAAGAGACCCAGTACTTC.

This clonotype was seen only once. The CDR3 nucleotides read TGTGCCAGCAGTTCCGGGACTAGGAGCACAGATACGCAGTATTTT. Its translation: CASSSGTRSTDTQYF. The V gene is TRBV27, the J gene TRBJ2-3, with 8 nucleotides matching TRBD2. This CDR3 region has 15 residues. Germline values: CDR1 MNHEY, CDR2 SMNVEV (reference sequence). With V trimmed by 4 bases and J by 0 bases, 3 bases remained unmatched.

The gene calls are TRBV2 and TRBJ2-3; 9 nucleotides match TRBD2. The junction had 12 bases not matched to a gene; V was cut back by 7 bases and J by 1 base. CDR1 is SNHLY and CDR2 is FYNNEI in the germline V gene. The CDR3 totals 17 residues. This chain's CDR3 is CASIGSGRSFGTDTQYF. For the CDR3, the DNA is TGTGCCAGCATAGGTAGCGGGAGAAGTTTTGGCACAGATACGCAGTATTTT.

The chain combines TRBV20-1 with TRBJ2-1; possible D gene TRBD2, 6 bases. The CDR3 runs to 17 residues. Germline V gene sequence: CDR1 DFQATT, CDR2 SNEGSKA (reference sequence). Deletions cut 1 base from V and 0 bases from J, with 16 bases between. Here the CDR3 DNA reads TGCAGTGCTAGAGTTTTGGAGGGAAGGAGCTCCTACAATGAGCAGTTCTTC. It encodes CSARVLEGRSSYNEQFF.